This T cell receptor (beta chain) is from a study of blood T cells in healthy people across ages. Background on the study: Per every two T cells, about one barcoded beta molecule was captured by template switching.

A J-beta primer mix and a sample-barcoded 5' primer were used in a second PCR of about 7 to 12 cycles. The template-switch adaptor was a 5' adaptor with 12 random nucleotides. It tagged each cDNA molecule. One entry per CDR3 protein results from TCRdb running MiXCR on the 5' RACE reads. The data contain some 850,000 distinct CDR3 sequences, roughly 24% of them singletons. This clonotype came up a few times. Trimming cost V 0 bases and J 6 bases, with 14 bases left between them. Germline CDR1 reads DFQATT; CDR2 reads SNEGSKA (reference sequence). This CDR3 spans 15 amino acids. These data also formed part of another study, on T cells of mothers and their children. Per that paper: The study sampled three healthy Caucasian mothers and their six children.

The rearrangement joins TRBV20-1 to TRBJ2-2; D possibly matches TRBD1 or TRBD2 (6 bases each). The sample consisted of blood. This sequence originates from a boy aged 10-17 years in good health. The CDR3 coding sequence is TGCAGTGCTAGAGATGGGGGGCGGGTCGCCGGGGAGCTGTTTTTT. Translation: CSARDGGRVAGELFF.